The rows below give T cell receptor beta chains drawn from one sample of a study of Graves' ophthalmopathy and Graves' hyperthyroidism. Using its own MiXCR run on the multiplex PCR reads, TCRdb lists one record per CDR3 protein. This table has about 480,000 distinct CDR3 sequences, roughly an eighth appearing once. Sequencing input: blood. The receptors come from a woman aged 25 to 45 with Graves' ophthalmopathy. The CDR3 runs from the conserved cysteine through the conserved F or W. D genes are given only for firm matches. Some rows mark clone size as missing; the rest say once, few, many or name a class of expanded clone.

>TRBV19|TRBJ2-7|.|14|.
TGTGCCAGTAGTATAGGAGGGGGATCAAGGGAGCAGTACTTC
CASSIGGGSREQYF
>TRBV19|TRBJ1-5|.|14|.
TGTGCCAGTAGCATACAGGGTCATCATCAGCCCCAGCATTTT
CASSIQGHHQPQHF
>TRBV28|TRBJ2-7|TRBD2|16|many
TGTGCCAGCAGGTCCAGTGGCAGGGAGGGCCGCTACGAGCAGTACTTC
CASRSSGREGRYEQYF
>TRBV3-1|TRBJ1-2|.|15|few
TGTGCCAGCAGCACGTGGAGTAGTAGGGTGTGGGGCTACACCTTC
CASSTWSSRVWGYTF
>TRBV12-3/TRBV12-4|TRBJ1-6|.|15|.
TGTGCCAGCAGCCTTTGGGACATTCGACATTCACCCCTCCACTTT
CASSLWDIRHSPLHF
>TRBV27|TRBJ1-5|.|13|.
TGTGCCAGCAGTTTTGAGGGTTATCAGCCCCAGCATTTT
CASSFEGYQPQHF
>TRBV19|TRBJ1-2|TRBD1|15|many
TGTGCCAGTAGTAGCCAAGGGACAGGGGACTATGGCTACACCTTC
CASSSQGTGDYGYTF
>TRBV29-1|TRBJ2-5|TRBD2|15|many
TGCAGCGTTGGAATTAGCGGGAGGGCTTCTGAGACCCAGTACTTC
CSVGISGRASETQYF
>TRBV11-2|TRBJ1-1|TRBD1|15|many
TGTGCCAGCAGCCCGGGGACAGGGATGTACACTGAAGCTTTCTTT
CASSPGTGMYTEAFF
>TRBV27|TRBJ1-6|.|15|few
TGTGCCAGCAGTTTTGTAGGGTCCGAGAACTCACCCCTCCACTTT
CASSFVGSENSPLHF
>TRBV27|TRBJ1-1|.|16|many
TGTGCCAGCAGACCCGATCCGGGACAACTGAACACTGAAGCTTTCTTT
CASRPDPGQLNTEAFF
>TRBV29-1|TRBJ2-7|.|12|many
TGCAGCGTTGCTCGGGGCTCCTACGAGCAGTACTTC
CSVARGSYEQYF
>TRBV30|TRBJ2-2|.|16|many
TGTGCCTGGAGTGTATTTCCTTTGACGAACACCGGGGAGCTGTTTTTT
CAWSVFPLTNTGELFF
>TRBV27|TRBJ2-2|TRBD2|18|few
TGTGCCAGCAGTTCGTCACTAGCGGGGGTAACAAGCACCGGGGAGCTGTTTTTT
CASSSSLAGVTSTGELFF
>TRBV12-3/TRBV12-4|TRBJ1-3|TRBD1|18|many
TGTGCCAGCAGCCATAAGGGGACAGGGGGCATTTTCGGAAACACCATATATTTT
CASSHKGTGGIFGNTIYF
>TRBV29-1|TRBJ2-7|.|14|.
TGCAGCGTTGAACGCCGGCGAGTCTCCTACGAGCAGTACTTC
CSVERRRVSYEQYF
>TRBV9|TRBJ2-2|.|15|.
TGTGCCAGCAGCGTAGGGGGGAGTAAAAGCGGGGAGCTGTTTTTT
CASSVGGSKSGELFF
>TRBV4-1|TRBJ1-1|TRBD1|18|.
TGCGCCAGCAGCCGAATCCAAGGGGGGACAGGGTCGAACACTGAAGCTTTCTTT
CASSRIQGGTGSNTEAFF
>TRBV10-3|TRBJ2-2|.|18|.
TGTGCCATCTGGGACATCAGCCCCTCCGCTTCGAACACCGGGGAGCTGTTTTTT
CAIWDISPSASNTGELFF
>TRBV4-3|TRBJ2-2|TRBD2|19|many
TGCGCCAGCAGCCGAAGGGCCCCCACTAGCGACTCGAACACCGGGGAGCTGTTTTTT
CASSRRAPTSDSNTGELFF
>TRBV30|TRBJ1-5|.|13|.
TGTGCCTGGAGTGTATTTGGGACCCAGCCCCAGCATTTT
CAWSVFGTQPQHF
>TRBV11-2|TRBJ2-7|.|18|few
TGTGCCAGCAGCTTAGACCCCGGACATGGAACAGTTTCCTACGAGCAGTACTTC
CASSLDPGHGTVSYEQYF
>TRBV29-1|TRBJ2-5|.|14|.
TGCAGCGCCGGACCCCCGCGGTTCCAAGAGACCCAGTACTTC
CSAGPPRFQETQYF